The sequence of this T cell receptor beta chain was determined in a study of cytomegalovirus exposure and HLA in healthy donors. 60 Vbeta and 13 Jbeta primers were used in PCR. Some clones are missing from TCRdb's copy, which holds only in-frame ones; the method was immunoSEQ multiplex PCR. Among 99,000 or so clones, about 80% were seen once, and the ten largest hold less than 2.5%. This CDR3 contains 17 residues. Germline lookup yields CDR1 MGHDK and CDR2 SYGVNS. Deletions cut 0 bases from V and 1 base from J, with 13 bases between. This clonotype was obtained from a man aged 25-45 years in good health and CMV-seronegative. Input material: PBMCs. This sequence joins TRBV25-1 and TRBJ2-1; tentatively, D is TRBD1 (5 bases). The CDR3 sequence is CASSEYRAGLSYNEQFF. The DNA for the CDR3 is TGTGCCAGCAGTGAATACAGGGCCGGATTATCCTACAATGAGCAGTTCTTC. Variable domain in full (rest from reference TRBV25-1 and TRBJ2-1): EADIYQTPRYLVIGTGKKITLECSQTMGHDKMYWYQQDPGMELHLIHYSYGVNSTEKGDLSSESTVSRIRTEHFPLTLESARPSHTSQYLCASSEYRAGLSYNEQFFGPGTRLTVL.